This T cell receptor (beta chain) was sequenced in a study of Ad26.COV2.S vaccination and SARS-CoV-2 variants. Study at large: A COV1001 Ad26.COV2.S trial-arm participant provided the sample. Findings of the study overall: Substantial breadth was reportedly displayed by spike-specific CD8+ and CD4+ T cell responses after vaccination.

In the case of this clone: Its antigen remains unknown. Other DNA sequences within the sample encode an identical CDR3.

Treatment meaning: roughly 20 received Ad26.COV2.S at low or high dose, single or two shots; 5 received placebo; per-sample allocation not given. Following the first vaccine or placebo injection, samples were taken on day 63. Only in-frame clones appear in the TCRdb table, and some are missing; sequencing was by immunoSEQ multiplex PCR. The sample has about 480,000 clones, about 83% seen once. Trimming cost V 6 bases and J 0 bases, with 12 bases left between them. Germline V gene data show CDR1 as LGHDT and CDR2 as YNNKEL (reference sequence). The length of the CDR3 is 14 residues. The sequence was collected from a person aged 18-60 years who received the Ad26.COV2.S COVID-19 vaccine or a placebo. Material: peripheral blood, obtained in a trial of Ad26.COV2.S vaccine versus placebo. The chain links TRBV3-1 (or the pseudogene TRBV3-2) to TRBJ2-7; a possible D gene is TRBD2 (6 bases). The CDR3 DNA reads as TGTGCCAGCAGTCAGGTCGGGAGCTCCTACGAGCAGTACTTC. Translating gives CASSQVGSSYEQYF.